Listed here is a single T cell receptor (beta chain). This clonotype was counted at least ten times. Its antigen remains undetermined. Qualities for individual bases were not recorded, and no much larger clone is one base off. Cut back by 1 base and 0 bases, the V and J ends lie 14 bases apart. From the germline V gene, CDR1 is SGHRS and CDR2 is YFSETQ. The CDR3 spans 17 residues, from the cysteine through the phenylalanine. Of the read, only the CDR3 DNA is kept; its 51 bases are in frame from base 1. The data stem from a study of T-cell reconstitution after alpha-beta-depleted transplantation in children (dated by TCRdb to the mid-2010s). Turning to the overall study: Using TCR repertoire profiling, the study followed T-cell immune reconstitution in a quantitative way in children after TCRalphabeta/CD19-depleted allogeneic hematopoietic cell transplantation. Here is what the overall study found, with its caveats: In some patients, the high TCRbeta diversity seen at day 60 was put down to recipient T cells and intrathymic progenitors that had survived conditioning. The apparently early alphabetaT-cell count recovery about two months after transplant was reportedly dependent on only several hundred rapidly expanded clones derived from non-depleted graft cells. Over subsequent months, a decline in hyperexpanded clone frequencies was noted, and after one year, T-cell counts and TCRbeta diversity were mostly ascribed to newly produced T cells.

Preparation of the library involved PCR. This sample was sequenced with an Illumina HiSeq 2500. TCR library preparation used molecular barcoding, with unique molecular identifiers applied to normalize quantification of the TCRbeta repertoire. TCRdb trimmed the raw reads at Q25, called clones with MiXCR and kept productive beta chains. Every distinct CDR3 protein forms one entry, paired with its most common genes and DNA. The sample includes around 700,000 distinct CDR3 sequences, with around 13% observed a single time. The top ten clones comprise 0.75% to 0.85% of the sample. Explained via the paper, the treatment or condition label denotes: allogeneic hematopoietic cell transplantation with graft depleted of TCRalphabeta T cells and CD19 B cells. The children who served as transplant recipients had been given grafts of TCRalphabeta/CD19-depleted allogeneic hematopoietic cells.

The clonotype originates from a girl aged 2-9 years with congenital amegakaryocytic thrombocytopenia, due to receive a stem cell transplant. Source: PBMCs, taken before TCRalphabeta/CD19-depleted stem cell transplant. The rearranged chain carries TRBV5-1 and TRBJ2-1, with the D gene not clear enough to name. The sequence in DNA is TGCGCCAGCAGCTTGAGCCCCAGCGCCCTCTCCTACAATGAGCAGTTCTTC. Its amino acids are CASSLSPSALSYNEQFF.